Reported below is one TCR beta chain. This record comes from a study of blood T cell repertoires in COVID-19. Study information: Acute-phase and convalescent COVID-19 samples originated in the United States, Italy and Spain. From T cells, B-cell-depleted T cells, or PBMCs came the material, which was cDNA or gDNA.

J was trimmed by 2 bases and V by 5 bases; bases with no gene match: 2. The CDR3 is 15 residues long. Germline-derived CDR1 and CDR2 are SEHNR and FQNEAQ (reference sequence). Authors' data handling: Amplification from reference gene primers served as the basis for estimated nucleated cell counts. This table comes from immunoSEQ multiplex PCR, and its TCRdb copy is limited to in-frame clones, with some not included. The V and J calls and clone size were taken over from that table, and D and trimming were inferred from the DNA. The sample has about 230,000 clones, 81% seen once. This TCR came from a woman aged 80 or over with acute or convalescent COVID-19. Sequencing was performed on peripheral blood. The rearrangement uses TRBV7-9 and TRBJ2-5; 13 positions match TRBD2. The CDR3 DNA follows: TGTGCCAGCAGCAGGACTAGCGGGAGTCAAGAGACCCAGTACTTC. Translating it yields CASSRTSGSQETQYF. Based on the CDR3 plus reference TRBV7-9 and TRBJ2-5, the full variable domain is DTGVSQNPRHKITKRGQNVTFRCDPISEHNRLYWYRQTLGQGPEFLTYFQNEAQLEKSRLLSDRFSAERPKGSFSTLEIQRTEQGDSAMYLCASSRTSGSQETQYFGPGTRLLVL.